This T cell receptor (beta chain) appears in the sequencing data of a study of blood T cell repertoires in COVID-19. Study information: The cDNA or gDNA used as material had been derived from T cells, B-cell-depleted T cells, or PBMCs.

Assay used: immunoSEQ multiplex PCR; TCRdb lists only in-frame clones, some missing. The sample has around 150,000 clones, roughly 72% seen once. The sequencing sample was made of peripheral blood. This TCR was sampled from a woman older than 75 with acute or convalescent COVID-19.

Here the CDR3 reads CASSERGRGLGNTIYF. CDR3 DNA: TGTGCCAGCAGTGAAAGAGGCAGGGGATTGGGAAACACCATATATTTT. This sequence joins TRBV6-1 and TRBJ1-3; perhaps TRBD1 as D (6 bases). The germline V and J ends were trimmed by 2 bases and 4 bases, with 15 bases remaining between them. In germline, CDR1 is MNHNS, CDR2 SASEGT. The CDR3 covers 16 residues.